These T cell receptor beta chains were read from a single sample in a study of shared clonotypes between healthy human individuals. The data were produced by immunoSEQ multiplex PCR, yet TCRdb's version contains in-frame clones alone and is incomplete. Among around 610,000 clones, approximately 96% were seen once, and the ten largest hold roughly 0.1%. The specimen was naive CD8+ T cells sorted from blood. The receptor set was obtained from a woman between 25 and 40 years old in good health. Both conserved end residues are part of each CDR3.

v_call	j_call	cdr3_aa
TRBV4-1	TRBJ2-3	CASSQDGAGQYF
TRBV7-2	TRBJ2-2	CASSFWSGELFF
TRBV27	TRBJ1-1	CASSWGGSFAEAFF
TRBV28	TRBJ2-1	CASSFFSEWNEQFF
TRBV28	TRBJ2-2	CASSLFDWTGELFF
TRBV28	TRBJ2-7	CASSFRGVGYEQYF
TRBV27	TRBJ1-2	CASRMMDRGYGYTF
TRBV7-9	TRBJ2-7	CASSVLGPTYEQYF
TRBV7-9	TRBJ2-2	CANSPRTSGRRTGELFF
TRBV11-2	TRBJ2-1	CASSLTGSSYNEQFF
TRBV25-1	TRBJ2-7	CASSDDFSYEQYF
TRBV7-9	TRBJ1-2	CASSSRAQRVNGYTF
TRBV7-3	TRBJ2-3	CASSTDRADTQYF
TRBV7-9	TRBJ2-7	CASSWDRGSYEQYF
TRBV11-2	TRBJ2-5	CASSLEWILGETQYF
TRBV5-6	TRBJ2-5	CASSLAGGRETQYF
TRBV19	TRBJ1-5	CASKSPRGADQPQHF
TRBV28	TRBJ1-5	CASSATGVVNQPQHF
TRBV25-1	TRBJ2-5	CASSEQSRETQYF
TRBV27	TRBJ2-5	CASSLWTGGETQYF
TRBV15	TRBJ1-1	CATSRVPGTEAFF
TRBV28	TRBJ2-2	CASSLSRTTANTGELFF
TRBV9	TRBJ1-4	CASSVGGISEKLFF
TRBV27	TRBJ2-1	CASSTTLAENNEQFF